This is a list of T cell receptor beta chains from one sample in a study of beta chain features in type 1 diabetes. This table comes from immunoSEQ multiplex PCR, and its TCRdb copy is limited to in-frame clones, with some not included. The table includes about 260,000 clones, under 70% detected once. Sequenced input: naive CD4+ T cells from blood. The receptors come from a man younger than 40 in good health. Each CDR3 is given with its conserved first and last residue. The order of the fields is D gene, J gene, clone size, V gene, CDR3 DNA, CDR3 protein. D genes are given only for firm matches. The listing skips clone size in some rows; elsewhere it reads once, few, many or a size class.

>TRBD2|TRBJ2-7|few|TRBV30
TGTGCCTGGACCCCGGGACTAGCGCCGTACGAGCAGTACTTC
CAWTPGLAPYEQYF
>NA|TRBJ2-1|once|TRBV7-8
TGTGCCAGCAGCCCCGGGAACTACAATGAGCAGTTCTTC
CASSPGNYNEQFF
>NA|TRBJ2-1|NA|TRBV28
TGTGCCTTGGGGGGCTCCTACAATGAGCAGTTCTTC
CALGGSYNEQFF
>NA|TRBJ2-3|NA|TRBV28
TGTGCCAGCGTCCCCAGAGGGAGCACAGATACGCAGTATTTT
CASVPRGSTDTQYF
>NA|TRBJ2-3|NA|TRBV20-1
TGCAGTGCTGAGGGGGAGGATACGCAGTATTTT
CSAEGEDTQYF
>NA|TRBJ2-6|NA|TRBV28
TGTGCCAGCAGTGGACGGAGCCTCTCTGGGGCCAACGTCCTGACTTTC
CASSGRSLSGANVLTF
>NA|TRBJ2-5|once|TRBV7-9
TGTGCCAGCAGCTTAACTCGAGTTTACTTC
CASSLTRVYF
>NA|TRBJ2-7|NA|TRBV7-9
TGTGCCAGCACCAAATTGGACAGATACGAGCAGTACTTC
CASTKLDRYEQYF
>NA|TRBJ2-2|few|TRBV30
TGTGCCTGGAGTGTCTGGGGGACCGGGGAGCTGTTTTTT
CAWSVWGTGELFF
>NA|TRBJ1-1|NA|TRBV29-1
TGCAGCGTTCCGTCCGAGCGGGAGGCTTTCTTT
CSVPSEREAFF
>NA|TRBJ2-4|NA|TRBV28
TGTGCCAGCAGTTTAGGGCAGGACTTAAACATTCAGTACTTC
CASSLGQDLNIQYF
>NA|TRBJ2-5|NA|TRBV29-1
TGCAGCGTCGACGAGGGGGGTCAAGAGACCCAGTACTTC
CSVDEGGQETQYF
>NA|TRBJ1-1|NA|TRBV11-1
TGTGCCAGCAGCTTCGCCGGGGGAGGTGAAGCTTTCTTT
CASSFAGGGEAFF
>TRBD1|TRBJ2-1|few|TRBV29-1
TGCAGCGTTATTGTGGGACAGGGAGGAGATGAGCAGTTCTTC
CSVIVGQGGDEQFF
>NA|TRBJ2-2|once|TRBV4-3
TGCGCCAGCAGGAACGGGCCCGGGGAGCTGTTTTTT
CASRNGPGELFF
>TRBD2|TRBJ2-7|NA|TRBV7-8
TGTGCCAGCAGCTTGGGGCTAGCGGTAACCCCAAACTACTACGAGCAGTACTTC
CASSLGLAVTPNYYEQYF
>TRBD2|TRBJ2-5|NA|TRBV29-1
TGCAGCGTTAGCGGGAGGGCTAGAGAGACCCAGTACTTC
CSVSGRARETQYF
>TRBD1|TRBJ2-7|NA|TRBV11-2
TGTGCCAGCAGCCCCCTGGACAGGGGGCGTAGCTCCTACGAGCAGTACTTC
CASSPLDRGRSSYEQYF
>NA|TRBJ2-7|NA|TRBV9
TGTGCCAGCAGCGTAGAGGGAGGCTTTAGCTCCTACGAGCAGTACTTC
CASSVEGGFSSYEQYF
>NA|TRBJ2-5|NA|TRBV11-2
TGTGCCAGCAGCCGACGGCAAGAGACCCAGTACTTC
CASSRRQETQYF
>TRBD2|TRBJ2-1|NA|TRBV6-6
TGTGCCAGCGAGGGAGCGGGAGGAGGGAATGAGCAGTTCTTC
CASEGAGGGNEQFF
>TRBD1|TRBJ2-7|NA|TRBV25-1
TGTGCCAGCAGTGAACCCAAGGACAGGTCCTACGAGCAGTACTTC
CASSEPKDRSYEQYF
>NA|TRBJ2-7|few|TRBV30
TGTGCCTGGAGTGCACCTCGACAGATGAGGGACGAGCAGTACTTC
CAWSAPRQMRDEQYF
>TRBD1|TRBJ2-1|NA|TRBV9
TGTGCCAGCAGCCGGGGACAGGGCGGGTTCAATGAGCAGTTCTTC
CASSRGQGGFNEQFF
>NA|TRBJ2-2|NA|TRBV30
TGTGCCTTGAGGCCCGGGACCCCTCCGAACACCGGGGAGCTGTTTTTT
CALRPGTPPNTGELFF
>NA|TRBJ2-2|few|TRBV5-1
TGCGCCAGCAGCTTGCAGCAGGGTAACACCGGGGAGCTGTTTTTT
CASSLQQGNTGELFF
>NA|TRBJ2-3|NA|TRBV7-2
TGTGCCAGCAGCTTAGCGACTAGCACAGATACGCAGTATTTT
CASSLATSTDTQYF
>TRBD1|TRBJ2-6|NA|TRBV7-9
TGTGCCAGCAGCCGACAGGGCTTAAGCTCTGGGGCCAACGTCCTGACTTTC
CASSRQGLSSGANVLTF
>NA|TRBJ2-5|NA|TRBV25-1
TGTGCCAGCAGAGCAGGGGGGGAGACCCAGTACTTC
CASRAGGETQYF
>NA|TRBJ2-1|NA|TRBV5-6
TGTGCCAGCAGTCACAGGATGTGGACTACTATCGACAATGAGCAGTTCTTC
CASSHRMWTTIDNEQFF